This T cell receptor beta chain was identified in a study of blood T cell repertoires in COVID-19. In the study overall: Sites across the United States, Italy and Spain contributed samples from acute and convalescent COVID-19.

Trimming shortened V by 6 bases and J by 0 bases, and 14 bases separated the two germline ends. CDR1 and CDR2 (germline): SGHKS, YYEKEE (reference sequence). This CDR3 has 15 amino acids. The assay was immunoSEQ multiplex PCR, and TCRdb's table has in-frame clones only and misses some. The profile shows roughly 500,000 clones, 70% to 90% of them singletons. The chain couples TRBV5-5 to TRBJ2-3, with unresolved D. The sample consisted of peripheral blood. This receptor was obtained from a human donor in a cohort sampled during active COVID-19. The CDR3 protein is CASIPGDSSTDTQYF. The CDR3 DNA is TGTGCCAGCATCCCCGGAGATAGCAGCACAGATACGCAGTATTTT.